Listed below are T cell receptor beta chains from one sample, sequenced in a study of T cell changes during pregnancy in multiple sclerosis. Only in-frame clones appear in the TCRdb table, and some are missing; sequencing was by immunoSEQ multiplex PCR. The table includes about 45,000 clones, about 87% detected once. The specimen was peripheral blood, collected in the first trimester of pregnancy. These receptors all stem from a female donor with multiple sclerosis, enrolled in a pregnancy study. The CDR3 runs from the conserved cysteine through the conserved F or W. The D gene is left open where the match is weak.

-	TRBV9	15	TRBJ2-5	CASSVFAQGYETQYF	TGTGCCAGCAGCGTCTTTGCGCAGGGGTATGAGACCCAGTACTTC
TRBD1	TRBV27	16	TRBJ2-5	CASSLLGPQGVETQYF	TGTGCCAGCAGTTTATTGGGGCCCCAGGGGGTAGAGACCCAGTACTTC
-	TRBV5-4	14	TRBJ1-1	CASSPPGENTEAFF	TGTGCCAGCAGCCCTCCAGGGGAGAACACTGAAGCTTTCTTT
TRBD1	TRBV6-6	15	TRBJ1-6	CASQRAGDRAADCRF	TGTGCCAGCCAACGGGCGGGGGACAGGGCCGCGGATTGCCGGTTT
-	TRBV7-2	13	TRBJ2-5	CASSAGRRETQYF	TGTGCCAGCAGCGCCGGGAGACGGGAGACCCAGTACTTC
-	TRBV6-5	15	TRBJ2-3	CASSLRGISTDTQYF	TGTGCCAGCAGTTTAAGGGGGATAAGCACAGATACGCAGTATTTT
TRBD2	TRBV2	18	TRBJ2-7	CASSGFFAGGGRREEQYF	TGTGCCAGCAGTGGATTTTTCGCGGGCGGGGGGAGGCGGGAAGAGCAGTACTTC
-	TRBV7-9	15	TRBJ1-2	CASSLIRDINYGYTF	TGTGCCAGCAGCTTAATAAGAGACATTAACTATGGCTACACCTTC
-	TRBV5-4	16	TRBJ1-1	CASSPIRGLMNTEAFF	TGTGCCAGCAGCCCTATCAGGGGTCTAATGAACACTGAAGCTTTCTTT
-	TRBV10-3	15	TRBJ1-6	CAAQGGMIYNSPLHF	TGTGCCGCCCAAGGCGGAATGATCTATAATTCACCCCTCCACTTT
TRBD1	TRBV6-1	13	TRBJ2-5	CASSVDREETQYF	TGTGCCAGCAGTGTAGACAGGGAAGAGACCCAGTACTTC
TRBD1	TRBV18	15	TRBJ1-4	CASSPNRGLNEKLFF	TGTGCCAGCTCACCGAACAGGGGACTTAATGAAAAACTGTTTTTT
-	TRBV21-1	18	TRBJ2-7	CASSIRGQAGTLSYEQYF	TGTGCCAGCAGCATACGTGGACAGGCCGGAACTCTCTCCTACGAGCAGTACTTC
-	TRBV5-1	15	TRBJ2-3	CASSLGVSFADTQYF	TGCGCCAGCAGCTTGGGTGTTAGTTTCGCAGATACGCAGTATTTT
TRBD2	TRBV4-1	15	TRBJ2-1	CASSQVGLANNEQFF	TGCGCCAGCAGCCAAGTTGGACTAGCCAACAATGAGCAGTTCTTC
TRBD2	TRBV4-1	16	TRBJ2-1	CASSPRAGGAGNEQFF	TGCGCCAGCAGCCCCCGGGCGGGGGGCGCGGGCAATGAGCAGTTCTTC
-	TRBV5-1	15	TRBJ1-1	CASSYFESTGEGAFF	TGCGCCAGCAGCTACTTTGAGTCGACAGGTGAGGGAGCTTTCTTT
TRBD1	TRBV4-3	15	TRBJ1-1	CASSQDFKGALEAFF	TGCGCCAGCAGCCAAGATTTTAAGGGGGCGCTCGAAGCTTTCTTT
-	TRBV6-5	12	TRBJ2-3	CASSTLYDTQYF	TGTGCCAGCAGTACCCTCTACGATACGCAGTATTTT
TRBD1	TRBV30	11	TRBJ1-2	CASGTGAGYTF	TGTGCCTCCGGGACAGGGGCCGGCTACACCTTC
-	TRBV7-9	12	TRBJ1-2	CASSSPGYGYTF	TGTGCCAGCAGCTCTCCCGGCTATGGCTACACCTTC
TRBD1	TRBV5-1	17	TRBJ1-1	CASSLSQGADQNTEAFF	TGCGCCAGCAGCTTGAGCCAGGGGGCGGATCAGAACACTGAAGCTTTCTTT
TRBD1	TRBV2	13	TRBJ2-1	CASNRDRDNEQFF	TGTGCCAGCAACCGGGACAGGGACAATGAGCAGTTCTTC